The 3 T cell receptor beta chains below come from one sample, sequenced in a study of blood T cell repertoires in COVID-19. The method was immunoSEQ multiplex PCR; TCRdb's version includes in-frame clones alone and lacks a portion of them. The sample lists some 170,000 clones, more than 75% occurring once. Material: peripheral blood. Receptor source: a man in his 60s with active or convalescent COVID-19.

V usage is TRBV11-2 and J usage is TRBJ1-6; perhaps TRBD1 as D (5 bases). This CDR3 is 14 amino acids long. From germline, CDR1 is SGHAT and CDR2 FQNNGV. The germline V and J ends were trimmed by 4 bases and 9 bases, with 13 bases remaining between them. CDR3 amino acids: CASSSQRGVSPLHF. The CDR3 DNA is TGTGCCAGCAGCTCACAACGGGGGGTTTCACCCCTCCACTTT.

The CDR3 nucleotides read TGTGCCAGTAGTCCTCGATGGGAGTCTGAAGCTTTCTTT. This gives the protein CASSPRWESEAFF. The chain joins TRBV19 to TRBJ1-1; D remains ambiguous. There are 13 residues in the CDR3. The V gene lost 5 bases and the J gene lost 6 bases, with 13 bases spanning the gap. Per the germline V gene, CDR1 is LNHDA and CDR2 is SQIVND (reference sequence).

V is TRBV10-1 and J is TRBJ1-1; the match to TRBD1 covers 10 bases. The CDR3 length is 16 residues. Per the germline V gene, CDR1 is WNHNN and CDR2 is SYGVQD (reference sequence). V dropped 10 bases and J dropped 0; count of bases not matched to a gene: 11. The CDR3 region has the DNA TGCGCCATCCCGGGACAGGGGAGTAGTATGAACACTGAAGCTTTCTTT. This encodes CAIPGQGSSMNTEAFF.